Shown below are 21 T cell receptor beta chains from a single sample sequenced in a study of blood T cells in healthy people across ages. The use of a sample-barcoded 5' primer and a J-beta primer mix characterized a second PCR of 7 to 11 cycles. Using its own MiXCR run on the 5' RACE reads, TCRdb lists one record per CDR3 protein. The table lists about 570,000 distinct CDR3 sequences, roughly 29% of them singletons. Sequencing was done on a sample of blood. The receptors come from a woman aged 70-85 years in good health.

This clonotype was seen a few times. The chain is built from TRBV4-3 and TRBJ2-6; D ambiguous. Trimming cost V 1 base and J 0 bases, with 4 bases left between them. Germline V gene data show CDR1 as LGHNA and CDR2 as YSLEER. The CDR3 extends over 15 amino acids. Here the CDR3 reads CASSQGDSGANVLTF. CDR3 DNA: TGCGCCAGCAGCCAAGGAGACTCTGGGGCCAACGTCCTGACTTTC.

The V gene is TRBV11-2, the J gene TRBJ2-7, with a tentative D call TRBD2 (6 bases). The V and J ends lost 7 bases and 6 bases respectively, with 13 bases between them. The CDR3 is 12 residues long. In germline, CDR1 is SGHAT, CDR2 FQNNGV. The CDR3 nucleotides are TGTGCCAGCACCGGGGGTCGATCCGAGCAGTACTTC. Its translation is CASTGGRSEQYF.

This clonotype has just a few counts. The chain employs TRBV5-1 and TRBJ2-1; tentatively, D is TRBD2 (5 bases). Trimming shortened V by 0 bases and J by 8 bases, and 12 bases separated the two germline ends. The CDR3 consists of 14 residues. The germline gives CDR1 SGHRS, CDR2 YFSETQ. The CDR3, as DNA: TGCGCCAGCAGCTTGGCGGGGTACGGCGATGAGCAGTTCTTC. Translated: CASSLAGYGDEQFF.

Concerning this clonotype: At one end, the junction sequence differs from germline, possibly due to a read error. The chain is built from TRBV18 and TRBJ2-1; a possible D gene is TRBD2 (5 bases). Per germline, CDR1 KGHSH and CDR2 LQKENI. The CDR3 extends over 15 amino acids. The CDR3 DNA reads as TGTGCCAGCGCACCATCTTTCGGGACCTACAATGAGCAGTTCTTC. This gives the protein CASAPSFGTYNEQFF.

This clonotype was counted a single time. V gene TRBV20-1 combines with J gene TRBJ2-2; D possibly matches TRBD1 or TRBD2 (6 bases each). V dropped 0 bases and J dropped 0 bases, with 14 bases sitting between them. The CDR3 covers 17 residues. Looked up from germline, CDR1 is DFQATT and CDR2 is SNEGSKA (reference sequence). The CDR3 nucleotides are TGCAGTGCTAGAGATCAGCGGAGGGGGACGAACACCGGGGAGCTGTTTTTT. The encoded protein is CSARDQRRGTNTGELFF.

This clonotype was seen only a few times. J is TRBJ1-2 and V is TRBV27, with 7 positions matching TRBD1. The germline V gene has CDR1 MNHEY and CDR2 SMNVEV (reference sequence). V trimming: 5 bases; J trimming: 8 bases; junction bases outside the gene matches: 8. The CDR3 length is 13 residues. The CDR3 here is CASSVNQGGGYTF. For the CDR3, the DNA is TGTGCCAGCAGTGTCAACCAGGGGGGAGGCTACACCTTC.

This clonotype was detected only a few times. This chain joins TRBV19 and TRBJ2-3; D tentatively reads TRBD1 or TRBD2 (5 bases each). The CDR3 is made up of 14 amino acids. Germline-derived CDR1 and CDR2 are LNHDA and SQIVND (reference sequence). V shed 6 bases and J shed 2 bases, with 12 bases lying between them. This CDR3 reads CASSIWGSTDTQYF. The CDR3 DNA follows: TGTGCCAGTAGCATCTGGGGGTCCACAGATACGCAGTATTTT. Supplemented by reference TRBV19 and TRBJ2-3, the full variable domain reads DGGITQSPKYLFRKEGQNVTLSCEQNLNHDAMYWYRQDPGQGLRLIYYSQIVNDFQKGDIAEGYSVSREKKESFPLTVTSAQKNPTAFYLCASSIWGSTDTQYFGPGTRLTVL.

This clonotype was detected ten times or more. As DNA, the CDR3 is TGCGCCAGCAGCTTAGGAAAGAACACTGAAGCTTTCTTT. Translated, it gives CASSLGKNTEAFF. V usage is TRBV5-1 and J usage is TRBJ1-1; no definite D call. The CDR3 totals 13 residues. The germline V gene encodes CDR1 SGHRS and CDR2 YFSETQ. The V end was cut by 2 bases, the J end by 1 base, with 6 bases between.

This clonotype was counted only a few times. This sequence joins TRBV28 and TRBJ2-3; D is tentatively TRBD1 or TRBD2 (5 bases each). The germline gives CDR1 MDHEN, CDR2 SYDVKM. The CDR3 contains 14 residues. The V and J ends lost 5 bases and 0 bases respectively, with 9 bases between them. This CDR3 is CASSHGGSTDTQYF. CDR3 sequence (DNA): TGTGCCAGCAGTCATGGGGGAAGCACAGATACGCAGTATTTT. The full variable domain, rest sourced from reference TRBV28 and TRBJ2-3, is DVKVTQSSRYLVKRTGEKVFLECVQDMDHENMFWYRQDPGLGLRLIYFSYDVKMKEKGDIPEGYSVSREKKERFSLILESASTNQTSMYLCASSHGGSTDTQYFGPGTRLTVL.

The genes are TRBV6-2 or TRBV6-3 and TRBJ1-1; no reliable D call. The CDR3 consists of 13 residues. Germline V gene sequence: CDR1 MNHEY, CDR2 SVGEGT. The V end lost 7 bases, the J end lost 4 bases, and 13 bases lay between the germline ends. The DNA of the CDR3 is TGTGCCAGCAACCAACGGCGCGGCACTGAAGCTTTCTTT. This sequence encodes CASNQRRGTEAFF.

Here the CDR3 reads CSAREGSAFFGEQYF. CDR3 in DNA: TGCAGTGCTAGGGAGGGCTCGGCGTTTTTTGGGGAGCAGTACTTC. This rearrangement joins TRBV20-1 to TRBJ2-7, with D possibly being TRBD2 (6 bases). With 3 bases removed from V and 7 bases from J, the gap between germline ends came to 22 bases. Per germline, CDR1 DFQATT and CDR2 SNEGSKA (reference sequence). The CDR3 is made up of 15 amino acids.

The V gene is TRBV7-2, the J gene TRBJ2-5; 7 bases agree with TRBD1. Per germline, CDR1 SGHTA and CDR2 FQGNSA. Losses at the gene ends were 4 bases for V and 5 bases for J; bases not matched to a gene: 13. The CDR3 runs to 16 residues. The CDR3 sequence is CASSSRTGQSGETQYF. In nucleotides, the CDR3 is TGTGCCAGCAGCTCTCGAACGGGACAGTCTGGGGAGACCCAGTACTTC.

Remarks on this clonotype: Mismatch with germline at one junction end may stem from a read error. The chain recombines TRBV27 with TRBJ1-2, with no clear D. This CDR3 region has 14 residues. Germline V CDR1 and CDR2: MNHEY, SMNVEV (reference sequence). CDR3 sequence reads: CASTPQTGHYGYTF. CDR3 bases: TGCGCCAGCACTCCCCAGACCGGACACTATGGCTACACCTTC.

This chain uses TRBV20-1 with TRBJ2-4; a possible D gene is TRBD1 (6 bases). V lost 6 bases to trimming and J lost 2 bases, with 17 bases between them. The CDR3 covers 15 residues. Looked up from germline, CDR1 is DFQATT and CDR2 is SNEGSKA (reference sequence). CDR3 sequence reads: CSAHRTVGSKNIQYF. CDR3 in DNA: TGCAGTGCCCACCGGACAGTTGGGTCCAAAAACATTCAGTACTTC.

This CDR3 reads CASSQTVTNEKLFF. The CDR3 DNA reads as TGTGCCAGCAGTCAGACAGTAACTAATGAAAAACTGTTTTTT. The chain couples TRBV6-1 to TRBJ1-4, with D possibly TRBD1 on 5 matching bases. Between the trimmed V and J ends, which lost 5 bases and 1 base, there was a span of 8 bases. CDR1 and CDR2 from the germline V gene are MNHNS and SASEGT. The CDR3 totals 14 residues.

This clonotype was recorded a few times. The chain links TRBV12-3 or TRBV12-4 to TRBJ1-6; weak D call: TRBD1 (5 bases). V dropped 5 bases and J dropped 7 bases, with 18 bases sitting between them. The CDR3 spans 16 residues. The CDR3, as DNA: TGTGCCAGCAGTCCACAGGTGGCCCGTCTGAATTCACCCCTCCACTTT. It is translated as CASSPQVARLNSPLHF.

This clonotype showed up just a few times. The CDR3 nucleotides are TGCGCCACCACTACCTTCCCGGGACAGGGGGAGACCCAGTACTTC. Its translation: CATTTFPGQGETQYF. The chain joins TRBV5-1 to TRBJ2-5, with 10 bases matching TRBD1. With 9 bases clipped from V and 5 bases from J, the junction kept 13 bases outside the gene matches. The germline CDR1 and CDR2 sequences are SGHRS and YFSETQ. The CDR3 length is 15 residues.

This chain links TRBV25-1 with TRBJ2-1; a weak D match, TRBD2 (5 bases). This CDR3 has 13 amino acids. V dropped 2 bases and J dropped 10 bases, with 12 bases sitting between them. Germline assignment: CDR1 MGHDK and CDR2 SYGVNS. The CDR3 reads CASSELPLAEQFF. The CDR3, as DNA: TGTGCCAGCAGTGAACTTCCCTTAGCGGAGCAGTTCTTC.

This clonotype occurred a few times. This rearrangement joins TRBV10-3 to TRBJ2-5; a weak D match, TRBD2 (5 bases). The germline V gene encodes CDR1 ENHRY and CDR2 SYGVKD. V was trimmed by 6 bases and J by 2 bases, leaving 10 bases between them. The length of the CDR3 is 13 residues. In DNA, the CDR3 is TGTGCCATCAGCGGGAATGTACAAGAGACCCAGTACTTC. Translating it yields CAISGNVQETQYF.

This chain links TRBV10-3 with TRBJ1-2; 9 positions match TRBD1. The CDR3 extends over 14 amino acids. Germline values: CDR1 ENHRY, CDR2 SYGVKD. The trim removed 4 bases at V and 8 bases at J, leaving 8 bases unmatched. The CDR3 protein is CAISAQPGQGGYTF. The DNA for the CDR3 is TGTGCCATCAGTGCCCAACCGGGACAGGGAGGCTACACCTTC.

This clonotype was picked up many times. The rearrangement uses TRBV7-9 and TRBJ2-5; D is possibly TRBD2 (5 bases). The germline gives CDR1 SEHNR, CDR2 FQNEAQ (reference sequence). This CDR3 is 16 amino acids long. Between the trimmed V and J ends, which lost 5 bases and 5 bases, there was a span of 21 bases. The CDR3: CASSLGLSRRLETQYF. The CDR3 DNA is TGTGCCAGCAGCCTCGGACTCTCACGGAGATTGGAGACCCAGTACTTC. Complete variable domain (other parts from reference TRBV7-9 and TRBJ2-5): DTGVSQNPRHKITKRGQNVTFRCDPISEHNRLYWYRQTLGQGPEFLTYFQNEAQLEKSRLLSDRFSAERPKGSFSTLEIQRTEQGDSAMYLCASSLGLSRRLETQYFGPGTRLLVL.